This TCR beta chain originates from a study of T cells in Graves' hyperthyroidism and ophthalmopathy (dated 2019 in TCRdb). Background for the entire study: Peripheral blood samples were taken at the time of initial diagnosis, prior to any treatment. A discovery cohort of around 98 patients, about 44 with Graves' ophthalmopathy and 55 to 60 with stable Graves' hyperthyroidism, was used to find distinguishing TCR V-J signatures. The study also compared thyroid tissue and blood T-cell repertoires from 5 to 7 Graves' hyperthyroidism patients. According to the paper, TCR Vbeta CDR3 sequencing was carried out on about 140 peripheral blood samples, which came from around 43 ophthalmopathy, around 74 hyperthyroidism and roughly 17 progressor patients. For training and testing, the 100 or so patients in the discovery cohort were randomly divided in a 7:3 ratio. After sampling, hyperthyroidism patients received methimazole starting at 30 mg daily, and ophthalmopathy patients received high-dose intravenous methylprednisolone. Whether ophthalmopathy could be predicted prospectively was tested in an independent validation cohort made up of 18 to 20 hyperthyroidism patients plus 17 patients who later progressed to ophthalmopathy. The research as a whole found: Sample size was not statistically predetermined, and blinding of investigators to group allocation was not performed. Blood samples also contained most of the expanded thyroid clonotypes (frequency above 0.001), which suggests that blood repertoires may reflect thyroid immune responses. In validation, the model predicted progression to ophthalmopathy a median of around six months before onset, with roughly 71% sensitivity and just under 75% specificity. In cross-validation, a model built on a 13 V-J signature told ophthalmopathy apart from stable hyperthyroidism with 87.88% sensitivity and roughly 81% specificity, and in testing the same model reached 80%/75%.

TCR beta CDR3 regions were amplified from RNA transcripts. A first-round RT-PCR of the TCR CDR3 used the HTBI primer set with the Qiagen OneStep RT-PCR kit. Libraries were constructed in a second round of multiplex PCR, after which size selection and purification were performed. The libraries were sequenced on an Illumina HiSeq2000 using paired-end 100 bp reads. The authors processed their data as follows. SOAPnuke was used to process the raw data, with reads discarded if the reads contained adapters or uncalled bases, had a mean Phred below 15, or lacked an exact constant-primer or identifier match. High-quality paired reads were merged using COPE v1.2.5, and each unique nucleotide sequence was defined as a clonotype. MiTCR v1.1 was used to align clonotypes to the IMGT TRBV, TRBD and TRBJ reference segments. Only V-J combinations with frequency above 0.0001, covering roughly 99% of repertoires, were analysed. The TCS score was defined as F50 (clonal expansion) divided by E x V (chaos), with BLOSUM62-based TCRdist calculated between CDR3 peptides within each V-J. Welch's t-statistics and random forest reduced fewer than 600 V-J features to under 15, which were used in a naive Bayes classifier (R e1071). Through fastp at Q25 and MiXCR, TCRdb rebuilt clones from the public reads, retaining in-frame beta chains. Identical CDR3 proteins give one entry, which carries the most common genes and DNA. The V and J calls shown here were made by TCRdb, not taken from the authors' results. Present in this sample are under 450,000 distinct CDR3 sequences, approximately 18% of which were seen just once. The top ten hold more than 30% of the sample.

Hyperthyroidism patients were newly diagnosed, with disease duration under 2 months, and aged 18 to 65 years. Patients with uncontrolled infections, other autoimmune diseases, pregnancy or lactation were excluded. Clinical symptoms, serum thyroxine and TRAb, thyroid ultrasound, and orbital computed tomography formed the basis for the diagnoses. For progressor patients, blood was drawn at the first diagnosis of hyperthyroidism, before any ophthalmopathy symptoms had appeared. PBMCs were separated from approximately 9.9 ml of fresh peripheral blood using Ficoll-Paque density gradient centrifugation. Progressor patients were defined as those initially diagnosed with Graves' hyperthyroidism in whom ophthalmopathy developed during follow-up. Total RNA was extracted with Trizol reagent, and quality was checked on an Agilent 2100 Bioanalyzer. This clonotype has at least ten counts. This clone's antigen is unknown. One base away there is no much larger clone; base qualities are not given.

Spanning cysteine to phenylalanine, the CDR3 consists of 16 amino acids. The read is trimmed to its CDR3 DNA, 48 bases read in frame from base 1. Between the V and J ends, shortened by 6 bases and 7 bases respectively, the junction contains 22 bases. The source material was blood. The TCR comes from a woman aged 30 to 39 with Graves' hyperthyroidism that later progressed to Graves' ophthalmopathy. Recombination connected TRBV12-3 or TRBV12-4 to TRBJ2-1; 7 matching bases give a weak D call of TRBD2. The CDR3 amino acid sequence is: CASRTGGQGSRNEQFF. At the DNA level, the sequence is TGTGCCAGCAGAACGGGGGGCCAGGGCAGTCGGAATGAGCAGTTCTTC.